One sample yielded the 18 T cell receptor beta chains listed below, sequenced in a study of blood T cell repertoires in COVID-19. The protocol was immunoSEQ multiplex PCR, while the TCRdb copy is restricted to in-frame clones and leaves out a portion. The sample comprises approximately 170,000 clones, roughly 93% of which are singletons, and roughly 4.5% rests with the top ten. The sequenced sample consisted of peripheral blood. Receptor source: a man between 18 and 35 years old with COVID-19, enrolled during active disease.

The J gene is TRBJ1-1, the V gene TRBV12-5; 7 bases map to TRBD1. V lost 2 bases to trimming and J lost 0 bases; unmatched junction nucleotides: 9. CDR1 and CDR2 (germline): LGHNT, FRNRAP. The CDR3 is made up of 17 amino acids. The CDR3 nucleotides are TGTGCTAGTGGTTTGACTTCCGGGACAGACTTGAACACTGAAGCTTTCTTT. Amino acids: CASGLTSGTDLNTEAFF.

This clone was counted a single time. The genes are TRBV9 and TRBJ2-1; D perhaps matches TRBD2 (6 bases). The CDR3 runs 15 residues. Trimming pared 4 bases from V and 6 bases from J, leaving 17 bases between. Per germline, CDR1 SGDLS and CDR2 YYNGEE. The CDR3 region is CASSPRGMEGNEQFF. CDR3 DNA: TGTGCCAGCAGCCCCCGCGGGATGGAGGGCAATGAGCAGTTCTTC.

J is TRBJ2-7 and V is TRBV7-3; 8 bases fit TRBD2. The CDR3 is 15 residues long. Germline trimming cut 5 bases from V and 3 bases from J; bases unmatched to any gene: 9. The germline V gene has CDR1 SGHTA and CDR2 FQGTGA. CDR3 nucleotides: TGTGCCAGCAGCCCCGGTACGGGACTAGTCTACGAGCAGTACTTC. Translation gives CASSPGTGLVYEQYF.

As regards this clone: The junction does not match germline at one end; this may be a read error. The chain carries TRBV29-1 and TRBJ1-4, with D possibly TRBD1 on 5 matching bases. Germline V lookup: CDR1 SQVTM, CDR2 ANQGSEA. The CDR3 is made up of 13 amino acids. In DNA, the CDR3 is TGCAGCGTTGAGGGACTTCGTAATGAAAAACTGCTTTTT. Translating it yields CSVEGLRNEKLLF.

This rearrangement joins TRBV5-6 to TRBJ2-3; 13 nucleotides line up with TRBD2. V dropped 4 bases and J dropped 9; count of bases not matched to a gene: 8. In germline, CDR1 is SGHDT, CDR2 YYEEEE. This CDR3 is built from 15 residues. CDR3: CASSIGLAGAETQYF. The CDR3 DNA reads as TGTGCCAGCAGCATCGGACTAGCGGGAGCTGAGACGCAGTATTTT. Looking up the rest from reference TRBV5-6 and TRBJ2-3 gives the full variable domain: DAGVTQSPTHLIKTRGQQVTLRCSPKSGHDTVSWYQQALGQGPQFIFQYYEEEERQRGNFPDRFSGHQFPNYSSELNVNALLLGDSALYLCASSIGLAGAETQYFGPGTRLTVL.

The chain has TRBV9 and TRBJ2-3, with TRBD2 matching 8 bases. CDR3 size: 18 residues. CDR1 SGDLS and CDR2 YYNGEE come from the germline V gene. V was clipped by 0 bases and J by 5 bases; unmatched bases: 14. The CDR3, as DNA: TGTGCCAGCAGCGTAGAAGGCTTGGTAGCGGGGATACTAGATACGCAGTATTTT. Protein: CASSVEGLVAGILDTQYF.

The genes are TRBV9 and TRBJ2-3, with 9 positions matching TRBD2. The CDR3 covers 15 residues. Germline values: CDR1 SGDLS, CDR2 YYNGEE. Germline trimming cut 4 bases from V and 0 bases from J; bases unmatched to any gene: 3. The CDR3 DNA reads TGTGCCAGCAGCTCAACTAGCGGGAGCACAGATACGCAGTATTTT. Translating it yields CASSSTSGSTDTQYF.

This rearrangement joins TRBV4-1 to TRBJ1-1, with D possibly being TRBD1 (5 bases). Germline V CDR1 and CDR2: MGHRA, YSYEKL. The CDR3 loop spans 14 amino acids. Trimming took off 5 bases at V and 4 bases at J, with 14 bases between the two ends. The CDR3 region has the DNA TGCGCCAGCAGCTACCCGGCAGGGCGCACTGAAGCTTTCTTT. This sequence encodes CASSYPAGRTEAFF.

The rearrangement uses TRBV18 and TRBJ2-1; 11 bases fit TRBD2. Germline V gives CDR1 KGHSH, CDR2 LQKENI. CDR3 size: 14 residues. Trimming took 4 bases from V and 13 from J; bases not matched to a gene: 9. The CDR3 loop reads CASSLSGLAATQFF. CDR3 in DNA: TGTGCCAGCTCACTCTCGGGACTAGCGGCAACCCAGTTCTTC.

This clone was found a few times. Written as DNA, the CDR3 is TGTGCCATCAGAGAGGACAGGGGGCGGATATACGAGCAGTACTTC. Translated: CAIREDRGRIYEQYF. This chain links TRBV10-3 with TRBJ2-7; TRBD1 matches at 11 bases. Germline lookup yields CDR1 ENHRY and CDR2 SYGVKD. The CDR3 is made up of 15 amino acids. J lost 4 bases, V lost 6 bases, and 8 bases had no gene match.

The chain links TRBV10-3 to TRBJ1-3; possibly TRBD1 for D (5 bases). The CDR3 has 17 amino acids. Trimming took off 1 base at V and 0 bases at J, with 13 bases between the two ends. Germline CDR1 and CDR2: ENHRY and SYGVKD. The CDR3 region has the DNA TGTGCCATCAGTGAGTTCCGACAGATCGCCTCTGGAAACACCATATATTTT. It encodes CAISEFRQIASGNTIYF.

The V gene is TRBV2, the J gene TRBJ1-2; TRBD1 matches at 7 bases. Germline CDR1 reads SNHLY; CDR2 reads FYNNEI. With 4 bases clipped from V and 4 bases from J, the junction kept 3 bases outside the gene matches. This CDR3 contains 13 residues. The CDR3 sequence is CASSGGTAYGYTF. The CDR3 DNA reads TGTGCCAGCAGTGGCGGGACAGCCTATGGCTACACCTTC.

The chain carries TRBV27 and TRBJ2-1; TRBD2 aligns across 16 bases. V was clipped by 5 bases and J by 9 bases; unmatched bases: 4. Germline values: CDR1 MNHEY, CDR2 SMNVEV (reference sequence). The CDR3 contains 15 residues. The CDR3 DNA sequence: TGTGCCAGCAGTCTCGGGACTAGCGGGAGGGTTGAGCAGTTCTTC. This translates into CASSLGTSGRVEQFF.

This sequence joins TRBV7-6 and TRBJ1-3; D call uncertain. Germline lookup yields CDR1 SGHVS and CDR2 FNYEAQ. CDR3 length: 15 residues. V was cut by 2 bases and J by 0 bases, with 8 bases left in between. CDR3 protein: CASSLMGSSGNTIYF. The CDR3 nucleotides are TGTGCCAGCAGCTTAATGGGGAGCTCTGGAAACACCATATATTTT.

The chain uses TRBV28 and TRBJ2-4; D remains ambiguous. This CDR3 has 18 amino acids. Germline CDR1 MDHEN, CDR2 SYDVKM. V was clipped by 1 base and J by 1 base, with 17 bases between them. The CDR3 loop reads CASSLYRLQSSAKNIQYF. CDR3 nucleotides: TGTGCCAGCAGTTTATACCGACTCCAGAGTTCCGCCAAAAACATTCAGTACTTC. The full variable domain, rest sourced from reference TRBV28 and TRBJ2-4, is DVKVTQSSRYLVKRTGEKVFLECVQDMDHENMFWYRQDPGLGLRLIYFSYDVKMKEKGDIPEGYSVSREKKERFSLILESASTNQTSMYLCASSLYRLQSSAKNIQYFGAGTRLSVL.

The chain is built from TRBV28 and TRBJ1-2; 9 nucleotides line up with TRBD1. This CDR3 has 12 amino acids. V was pared by 3 bases and J by 13 bases, with 6 bases of the junction left unmatched. CDR1 MDHEN and CDR2 SYDVKM come from the germline V gene. The CDR3 spells CASSFRDREGTF. In DNA, the CDR3 is TGTGCCAGCAGTTTTAGGGACAGGGAAGGCACCTTC.

The J gene is TRBJ2-2, the V gene TRBV29-1; TRBD1 matches at 9 bases. CDR1 is SQVTM and CDR2 is ANQGSEA in the germline V gene. The CDR3 sequence is 14 residues long. Unmatched junction bases numbered 6, after V lost 5 bases and J lost 5 bases. CDR3 nucleotides: TGCAGCGTTCTAAGGGACAGGGCTACCGGGGAGCTGTTTTTT. Translating gives CSVLRDRATGELFF.

V gene TRBV5-6 combines with J gene TRBJ2-2; TRBD2 aligns across 7 bases. CDR3 length equals 15 residues. Unmatched junction bases numbered 4, after V lost 1 base and J lost 4 bases. Germline CDR1 SGHDT, CDR2 YYEEEE. DNA for the CDR3: TGTGCCAGCAGCTTGCCGGGAGGAGTCACCGGGGAGCTGTTTTTT. Its protein product is CASSLPGGVTGELFF.